This TCR beta chain derives from a study of blood T cell repertoires in COVID-19. Background on the study: T cells, B-cell-depleted T cells, or PBMCs provided the cDNA or gDNA that served as material.

From germline, CDR1 is MDHEN and CDR2 SYDVKM. The CDR3 loop spans 15 amino acids. V trimming: 1 base; J trimming: 8 bases; junction bases outside the gene matches: 10. Original methodology: Quantification of nucleated cells was approximated via reference gene primer amplification. Measured with immunoSEQ multiplex PCR; TCRdb has only the in-frame clones, and not every one. V, J and clone size derive from that table, while D and trimming were established from the DNA sequence. The repertoire includes some 140,000 clones, around 85% of them detected once, and around 28% sits in the top ten. The sample comprised peripheral blood. The gene calls are TRBV28 and TRBJ1-1; TRBD1 aligns across 7 bases. The sequence was obtained from a woman aged 60-70 years with acute or convalescent COVID-19. CDR3 residues: CASSLYKTGRIEAFF. The CDR3 DNA sequence: TGTGCCAGCAGTTTATACAAGACAGGGCGGATAGAAGCTTTCTTT.